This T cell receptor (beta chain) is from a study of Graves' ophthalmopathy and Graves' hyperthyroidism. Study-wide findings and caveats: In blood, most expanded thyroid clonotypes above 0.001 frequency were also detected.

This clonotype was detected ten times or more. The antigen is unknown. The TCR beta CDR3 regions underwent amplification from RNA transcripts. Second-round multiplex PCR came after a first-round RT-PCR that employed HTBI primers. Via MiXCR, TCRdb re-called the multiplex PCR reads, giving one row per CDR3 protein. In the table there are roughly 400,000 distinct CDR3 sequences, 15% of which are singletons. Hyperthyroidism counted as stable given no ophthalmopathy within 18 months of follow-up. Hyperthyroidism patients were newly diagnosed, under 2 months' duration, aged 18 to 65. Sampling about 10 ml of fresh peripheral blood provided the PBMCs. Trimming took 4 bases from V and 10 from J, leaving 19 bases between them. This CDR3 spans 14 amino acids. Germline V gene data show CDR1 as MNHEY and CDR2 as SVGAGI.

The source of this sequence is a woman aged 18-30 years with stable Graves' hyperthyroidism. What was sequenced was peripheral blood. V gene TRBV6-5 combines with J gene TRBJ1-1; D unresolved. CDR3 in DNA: TGTGCCAGCAGTTTTGCTCAATCCCAGTCGGCAGCTTTCTTT. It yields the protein CASSFAQSQSAAFF.